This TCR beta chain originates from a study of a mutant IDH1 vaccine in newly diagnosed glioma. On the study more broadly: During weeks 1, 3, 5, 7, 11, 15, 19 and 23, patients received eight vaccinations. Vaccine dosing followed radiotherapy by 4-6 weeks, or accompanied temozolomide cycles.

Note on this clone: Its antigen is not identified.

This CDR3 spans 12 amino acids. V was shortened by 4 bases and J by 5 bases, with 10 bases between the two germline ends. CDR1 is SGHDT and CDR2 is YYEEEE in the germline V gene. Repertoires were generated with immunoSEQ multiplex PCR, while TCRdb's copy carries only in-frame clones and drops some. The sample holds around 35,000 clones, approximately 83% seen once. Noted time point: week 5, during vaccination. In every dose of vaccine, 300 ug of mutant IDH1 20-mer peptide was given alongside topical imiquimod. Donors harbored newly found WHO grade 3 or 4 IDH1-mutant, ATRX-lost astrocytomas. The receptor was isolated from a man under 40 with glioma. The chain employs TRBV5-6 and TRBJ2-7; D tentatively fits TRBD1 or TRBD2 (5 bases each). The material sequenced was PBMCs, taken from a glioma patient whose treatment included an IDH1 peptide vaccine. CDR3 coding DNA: TGTGCCAGCAGCCAGGGAGCCGACGAGCAGTACTTC. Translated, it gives CASSQGADEQYF.